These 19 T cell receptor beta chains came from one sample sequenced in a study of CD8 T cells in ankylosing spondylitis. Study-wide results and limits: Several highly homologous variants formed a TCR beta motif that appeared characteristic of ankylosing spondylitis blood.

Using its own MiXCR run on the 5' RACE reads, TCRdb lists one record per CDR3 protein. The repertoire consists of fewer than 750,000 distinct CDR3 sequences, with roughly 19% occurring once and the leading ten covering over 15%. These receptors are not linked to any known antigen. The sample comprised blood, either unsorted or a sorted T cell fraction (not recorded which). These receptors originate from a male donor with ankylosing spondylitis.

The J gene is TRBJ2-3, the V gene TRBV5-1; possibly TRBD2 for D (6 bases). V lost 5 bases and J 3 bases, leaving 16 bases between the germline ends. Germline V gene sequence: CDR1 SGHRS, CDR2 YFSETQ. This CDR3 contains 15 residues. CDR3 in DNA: TGCGCCAGCAGACGGGACTCAACTTCTACAGATACGCAGTATTTT. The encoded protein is CASRRDSTSTDTQYF.

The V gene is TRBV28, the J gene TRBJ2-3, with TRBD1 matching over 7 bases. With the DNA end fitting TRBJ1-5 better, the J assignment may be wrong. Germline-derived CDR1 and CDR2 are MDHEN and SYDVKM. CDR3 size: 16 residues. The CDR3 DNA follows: TGTGCCAGCAGCCCAGGGGGGGTTACTAGGACAGATACGCAGCATTTT. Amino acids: CASSPGGVTRTDTQHF.

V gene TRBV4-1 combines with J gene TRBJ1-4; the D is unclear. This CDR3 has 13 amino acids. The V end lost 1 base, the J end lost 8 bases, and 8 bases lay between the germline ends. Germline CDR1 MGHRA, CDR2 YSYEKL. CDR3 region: CASSQVYEEKLFF. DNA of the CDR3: TGCGCCAGCAGCCAAGTTTACGAAGAAAAACTGTTTTTT.

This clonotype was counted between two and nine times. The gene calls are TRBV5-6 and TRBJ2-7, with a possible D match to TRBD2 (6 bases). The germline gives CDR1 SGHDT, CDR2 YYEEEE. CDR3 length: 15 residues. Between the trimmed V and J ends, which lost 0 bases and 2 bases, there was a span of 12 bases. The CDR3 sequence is CASSLAGDGAYEQYF. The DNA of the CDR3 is TGTGCCAGCAGCTTGGCGGGGGACGGAGCCTACGAGCAGTACTTC.

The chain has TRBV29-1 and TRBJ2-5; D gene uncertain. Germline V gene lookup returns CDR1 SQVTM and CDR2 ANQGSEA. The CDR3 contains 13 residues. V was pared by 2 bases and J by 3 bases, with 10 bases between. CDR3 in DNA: TGCAGCGTTGAACCTTGGGCAGAAGAGACCCAGTACTTC. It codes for CSVEPWAEETQYF. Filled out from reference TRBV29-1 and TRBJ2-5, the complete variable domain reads SAVISQKPSRDICQRGTSLTIQCQVDSQVTMMFWYRQQPGQSLTLIATANQGSEATYESGFVIDKFPISRPNLTFSTLTVSNMSPEDSSIYLCSVEPWAEETQYFGPGTRLLVL.

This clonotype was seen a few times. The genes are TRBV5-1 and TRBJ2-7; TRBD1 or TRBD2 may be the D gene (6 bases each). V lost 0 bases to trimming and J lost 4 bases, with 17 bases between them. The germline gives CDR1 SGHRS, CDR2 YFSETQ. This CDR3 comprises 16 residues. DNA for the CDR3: TGCGCCAGCAGCTTGGCAATGGGAGAAGGGGGGTACGAGCAGTACTTC. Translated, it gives CASSLAMGEGGYEQYF.

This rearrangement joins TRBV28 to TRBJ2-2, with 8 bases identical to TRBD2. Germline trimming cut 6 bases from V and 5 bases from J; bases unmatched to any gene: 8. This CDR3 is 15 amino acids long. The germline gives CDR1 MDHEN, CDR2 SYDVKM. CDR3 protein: CASRPGLAITGELFF. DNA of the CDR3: TGTGCCAGCAGACCTGGACTAGCAATAACCGGGGAGCTGTTTTTT.

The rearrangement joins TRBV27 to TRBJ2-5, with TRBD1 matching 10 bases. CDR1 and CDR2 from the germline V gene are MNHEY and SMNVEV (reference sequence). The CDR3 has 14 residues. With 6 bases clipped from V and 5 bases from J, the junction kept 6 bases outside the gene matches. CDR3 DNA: TGTGCCAGCAGGATGACAGGGGGCTTTGAGACCCAGTACTTC. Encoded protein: CASRMTGGFETQYF.

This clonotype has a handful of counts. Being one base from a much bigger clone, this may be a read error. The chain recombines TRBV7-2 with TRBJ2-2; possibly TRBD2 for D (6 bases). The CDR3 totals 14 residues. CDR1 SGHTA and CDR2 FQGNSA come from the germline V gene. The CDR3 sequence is CASTLATSPGELFF. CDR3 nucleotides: TGTGCCAGCACCTTAGCGACTAGTCCCGGGGAGCTGTTTTTT.

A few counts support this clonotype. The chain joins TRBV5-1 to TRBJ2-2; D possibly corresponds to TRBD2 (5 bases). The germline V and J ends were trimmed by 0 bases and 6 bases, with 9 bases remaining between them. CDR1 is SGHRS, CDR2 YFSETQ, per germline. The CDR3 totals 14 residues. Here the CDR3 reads CASSLVPGSGELFF. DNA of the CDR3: TGCGCCAGCAGCTTGGTACCGGGGTCCGGGGAGCTGTTTTTT.

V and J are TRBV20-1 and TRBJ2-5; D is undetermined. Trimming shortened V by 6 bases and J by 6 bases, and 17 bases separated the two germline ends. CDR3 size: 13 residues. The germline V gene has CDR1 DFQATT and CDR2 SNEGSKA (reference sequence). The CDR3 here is CSAPMASLQTQYF. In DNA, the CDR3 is TGCAGTGCACCTATGGCCAGTTTGCAGACCCAGTACTTC.

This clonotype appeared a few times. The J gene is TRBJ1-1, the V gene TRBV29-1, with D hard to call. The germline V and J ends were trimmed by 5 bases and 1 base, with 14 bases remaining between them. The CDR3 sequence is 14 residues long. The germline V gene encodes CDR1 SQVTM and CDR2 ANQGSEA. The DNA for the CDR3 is TGCAGCGTTAATAAGGTCCTTTCGAACACTGAAGCTTTCTTT. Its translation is CSVNKVLSNTEAFF.

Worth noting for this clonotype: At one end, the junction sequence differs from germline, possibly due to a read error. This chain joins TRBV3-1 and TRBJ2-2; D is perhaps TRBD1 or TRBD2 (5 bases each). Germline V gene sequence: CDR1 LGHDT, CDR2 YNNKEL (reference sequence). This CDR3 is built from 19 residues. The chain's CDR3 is CACRNPGTGKLELGGELFF. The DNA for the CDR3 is TGTGCCTGCAGAAATCCCGGGACGGGAAAGCTAGAGTTGGGCGGGGAGCTGTTTTTT.

The CDR3 spells CAWSDRPNTGELFF. The DNA of the CDR3 is TGTGCCTGGAGTGATCGCCCGAACACCGGGGAGCTGTTTTTT. This rearrangement joins TRBV30 to TRBJ2-2; D gene uncertain. V was clipped by 1 base and J by 0 bases, with 6 bases between them. The CDR3 sequence is 14 residues long. Looked up from germline, CDR1 is GTSNPN and CDR2 is SVGIG (reference sequence).

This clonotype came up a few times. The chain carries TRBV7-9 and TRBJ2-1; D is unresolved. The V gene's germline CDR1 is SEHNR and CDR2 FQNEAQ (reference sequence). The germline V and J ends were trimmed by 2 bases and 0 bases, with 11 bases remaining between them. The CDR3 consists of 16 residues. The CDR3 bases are TGTGCCAGCAGCTTAAGACAAGGTGGCTCCTACAATGAGCAGTTCTTC. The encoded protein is CASSLRQGGSYNEQFF.

DNA of the CDR3: TGCGCCAGCAGCCGCCGGGGAGGGAACACTGAAGCTTTCTTT. Translating gives CASSRRGGNTEAFF. This sequence joins TRBV4-1 and TRBJ1-1, with D uncertain. CDR1 and CDR2 from the germline V gene are MGHRA and YSYEKL. The CDR3 sequence is 14 residues long. Trimming stripped 4 bases from V and 1 base from J, with 10 bases between.

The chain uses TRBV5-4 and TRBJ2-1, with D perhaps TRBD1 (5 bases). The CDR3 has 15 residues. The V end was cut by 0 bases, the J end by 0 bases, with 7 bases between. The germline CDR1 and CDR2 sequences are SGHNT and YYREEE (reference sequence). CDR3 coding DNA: TGTGCCAGCAGCTTGGGGGGCTACTCCTACAATGAGCAGTTCTTC. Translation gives CASSLGGYSYNEQFF.

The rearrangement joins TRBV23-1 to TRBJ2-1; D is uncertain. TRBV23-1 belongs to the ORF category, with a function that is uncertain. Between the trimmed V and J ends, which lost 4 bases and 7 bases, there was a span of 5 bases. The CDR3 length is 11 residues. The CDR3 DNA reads TGCGCCAGCAGTCCTATGAATGAGCAGTTCTTC. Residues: CASSPMNEQFF.

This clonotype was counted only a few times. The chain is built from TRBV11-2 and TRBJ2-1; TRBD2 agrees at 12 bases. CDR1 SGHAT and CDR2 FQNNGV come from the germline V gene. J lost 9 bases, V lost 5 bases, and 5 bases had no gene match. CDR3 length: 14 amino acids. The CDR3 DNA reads TGTGCCAGCAGCCGACTAGCGGGAGTGGGTGAGCAGTTCTTC. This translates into CASSRLAGVGEQFF.